Each of the 17 T cell receptor beta chains below was sequenced from the same sample in a study of T cell responses to AZD1222 COVID-19 vaccine. Method: immunoSEQ multiplex PCR; TCRdb's copy keeps in-frame clones and lacks some. The table records about 140,000 clones, around nine tenths of them present only once. Sequencing was performed on peripheral blood, taken on day 0 of AZD1222 vaccination. All receptors come from an adult in good health.

Only one count was recorded for this clone. The chain is built from TRBV4-1 and TRBJ1-2, with D perhaps TRBD1 (6 bases). Germline loops: CDR1 MGHRA, CDR2 YSYEKL. The length of the CDR3 is 15 residues. Trimming removed 1 base from V and 6 bases from J, with 15 bases in between. CDR3 coding DNA: TGCGCCAGCAGCCAAGTTTTGCTGTCAGGGGATGGCTACACCTTC. This codes for CASSQVLLSGDGYTF.

The V and J genes are TRBV30 and TRBJ2-5, with D possibly TRBD1 on 5 matching bases. V was pared by 4 bases and J by 4 bases, with 16 bases between. Germline V gene lookup returns CDR1 GTSNPN and CDR2 SVGIG (reference sequence). The CDR3 is 14 residues long. The CDR3: CAWKRVDSRETQYF. The CDR3, as DNA: TGTGCCTGGAAAAGGGTCGACAGCCGAGAGACCCAGTACTTC.

The CDR3 reads CASSLKTGGTHGYTF. The CDR3, as DNA: TGTGCCAGCAGCTTGAAGACAGGGGGTACCCACGGCTACACCTTC. The J gene is TRBJ1-2, the V gene TRBV5-4; 9 bases line up with TRBD1. Trimming at V came to 1 base and at J to 8 bases, leaving 9 bases not matched to a gene. CDR3 length: 15 residues. The V gene's germline CDR1 is SGHNT and CDR2 YYREEE (reference sequence).

The V call is TRBV3-1 (or the pseudogene TRBV3-2), the J call TRBJ1-2; D unclear. CDR1 and CDR2 from the germline V gene are LGHDT and YNNKEL (reference sequence). The CDR3 has 15 residues. Trimming removed 3 bases from V and 1 base from J, with 12 bases in between. The CDR3 DNA follows: TGTGCCAGCAGCCAGCGATCACGGGTTAACTATGGCTACACCTTC. Its translation: CASSQRSRVNYGYTF.

The V call is TRBV19, the J call TRBJ2-5; 7 bases are a match to TRBD1. CDR3 length equals 14 residues. From germline, CDR1 is LNHDA and CDR2 SQIVND (reference sequence). V dropped 3 bases and J dropped 5; count of bases not matched to a gene: 6. CDR3 region: CASSMVGGGETQYF. The CDR3 DNA reads TGTGCCAGTAGTATGGTAGGGGGCGGTGAGACCCAGTACTTC.

The chain joins TRBV7-2 to TRBJ1-5; possibly TRBD1 for D (6 bases). There are 15 residues in the CDR3. Germline V CDR1 and CDR2: SGHTA, FQGNSA. Trimming left V 0 bases short and J 1 base short, with 7 bases between. The CDR3 region has the DNA TGTGCCAGCAGCTTAGCGCAGGGGAGCAATCAGCCCCAGCATTTT. Its protein is CASSLAQGSNQPQHF.

The V and J genes are TRBV4-1 and TRBJ1-1; perhaps TRBD1 as D (5 bases). V was cut by 5 bases and J by 7 bases, with 17 bases left in between. Germline CDR1 MGHRA, CDR2 YSYEKL. This CDR3 is built from 14 residues. CDR3: CASSLTAFGLEAFF. In nucleotides, the CDR3 is TGCGCCAGCAGCTTGACAGCTTTTGGGCTTGAAGCTTTCTTT.

V is TRBV6-1 and J is TRBJ2-2; D call uncertain. The CDR3 loop spans 18 amino acids. V lost 4 bases to trimming and J lost 0 bases, with 18 bases between them. Germline V CDR1 and CDR2: MNHNS, SASEGT. The CDR3 reads CASSAHVLATANTGELFF. In DNA, the CDR3 is TGTGCCAGCAGTGCCCACGTACTGGCGACCGCGAACACCGGGGAGCTGTTTTTT.

The V gene is TRBV11-2, the J gene TRBJ1-2; 9 nucleotides align to TRBD1. Germline-derived CDR1 and CDR2 are SGHAT and FQNNGV. With V trimmed by 4 bases and J by 3 bases, 12 bases remained unmatched. The CDR3 spans 17 residues. The CDR3 region has the DNA TGTGCCAGCAGCTCAGCCACCGGGACAGGGTGGTACTATGGCTACACCTTC. Protein sequence: CASSSATGTGWYYGYTF.

The V call is TRBV7-2, the J call TRBJ1-2, with TRBD1 identical over 7 bases. There are 14 residues in the CDR3. CDR1 is SGHTA and CDR2 is FQGNSA in the germline V gene. V shed 5 bases and J 6 bases; nucleotides not matched to a gene: 9. The CDR3 spells CASSTRQGLHGYTF. The CDR3 DNA reads TGTGCCAGCAGCACCCGACAGGGTTTGCATGGCTACACCTTC.

The J gene is TRBJ1-3, the V gene TRBV5-4; D not certain. CDR3 size: 14 residues. The V gene lost 0 bases and the J gene lost 3 bases, with 7 bases spanning the gap. From germline, CDR1 is SGHNT and CDR2 YYREEE (reference sequence). Here the CDR3 reads CASSLGGIGNTIYF. The CDR3 DNA sequence: TGTGCCAGCAGCTTGGGGGGTATTGGAAACACCATATATTTT.

In this sample, this clone turned up once. V and J are TRBV30 and TRBJ1-2; D is unclear. This CDR3 has 10 amino acids. V lost 7 bases to trimming and J lost 8 bases, with 11 bases between them. The germline V gene has CDR1 GTSNPN and CDR2 SVGIG (reference sequence). This CDR3 is CALHGEGYTF. As DNA, the CDR3 is TGTGCCTTGCACGGGGAAGGCTACACCTTC.

The rearrangement links TRBV19 to TRBJ1-1; 8 bases are a match to TRBD1. The CDR3 totals 18 residues. V lost 5 bases, J lost 0 bases, and 14 bases stayed unmatched. Germline V gene sequence: CDR1 LNHDA, CDR2 SQIVND (reference sequence). In DNA form, the CDR3 reads TGTGCCAGTAGTTCCCGTCGGACAGGGTTGGTCATGAACACTGAAGCTTTCTTT. Translation gives CASSSRRTGLVMNTEAFF.

This chain uses TRBV6-2 or TRBV6-3 with TRBJ2-1; unclear D gene. CDR1 MNHEY and CDR2 SVGEGT come from the germline V gene. V was cut by 2 bases and J by 14 bases, with 16 bases left in between. CDR3 length: 13 amino acids. For the CDR3, the DNA is TGTGCCAGCAGTTACAATTCAGCAGCCGTCGAGTTCTTC. Translation: CASSYNSAAVEFF.

The chain is built from TRBV19 and TRBJ1-5, with D uncertain. Germline loops: CDR1 LNHDA, CDR2 SQIVND (reference sequence). V gave up 8 bases and J gave up 4 bases, with 15 bases separating them. The CDR3 runs 14 residues. The CDR3, as DNA: TGTGCCAGTCGGGCCACTTCCGTTAATCAGCCCCAGCATTTT. Translated: CASRATSVNQPQHF.

This rearrangement joins TRBV3-1 (or the pseudogene TRBV3-2) to TRBJ1-2, with 8 bases matching TRBD1. The V gene end was trimmed by 2 bases and the J gene end by 0 bases; junction bases not matched to a gene: 11. The CDR3 is 18 residues long. CDR1 and CDR2 from the germline V gene are LGHDT and YNNKEL (reference sequence). The CDR3: CASSQTAGQGISNYGYTF. CDR3 nucleotide sequence: TGTGCCAGCAGCCAAACTGCCGGACAGGGAATCTCTAACTATGGCTACACCTTC.

The rearrangement joins TRBV28 to TRBJ1-4, with D perhaps TRBD1 (5 bases). The CDR3 totals 16 residues. V lost 3 bases, J lost 0 bases, and 11 bases lay in between. Germline loops: CDR1 MDHEN, CDR2 SYDVKM. CDR3 in amino acids: CASSFAGRATNEKLFF. For the CDR3, the DNA is TGTGCCAGCAGTTTCGCGGGGCGGGCAACTAATGAAAAACTGTTTTTT.